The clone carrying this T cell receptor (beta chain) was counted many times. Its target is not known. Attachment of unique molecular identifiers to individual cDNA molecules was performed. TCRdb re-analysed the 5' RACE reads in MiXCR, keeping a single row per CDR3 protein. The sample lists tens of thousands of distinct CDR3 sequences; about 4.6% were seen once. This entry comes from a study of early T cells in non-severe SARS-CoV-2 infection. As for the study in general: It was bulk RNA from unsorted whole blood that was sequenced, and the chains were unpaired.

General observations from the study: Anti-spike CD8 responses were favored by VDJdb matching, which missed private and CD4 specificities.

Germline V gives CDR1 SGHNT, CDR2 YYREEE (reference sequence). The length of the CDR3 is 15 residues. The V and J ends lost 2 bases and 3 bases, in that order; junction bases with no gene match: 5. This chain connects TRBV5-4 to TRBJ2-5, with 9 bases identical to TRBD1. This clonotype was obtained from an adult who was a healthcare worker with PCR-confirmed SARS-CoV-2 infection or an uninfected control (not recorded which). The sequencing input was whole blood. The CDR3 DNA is TGTGCCAGCAGCTTCCCGACAGGGGGGGAAGAGACCCAGTACTTC. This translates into CASSFPTGGEETQYF.